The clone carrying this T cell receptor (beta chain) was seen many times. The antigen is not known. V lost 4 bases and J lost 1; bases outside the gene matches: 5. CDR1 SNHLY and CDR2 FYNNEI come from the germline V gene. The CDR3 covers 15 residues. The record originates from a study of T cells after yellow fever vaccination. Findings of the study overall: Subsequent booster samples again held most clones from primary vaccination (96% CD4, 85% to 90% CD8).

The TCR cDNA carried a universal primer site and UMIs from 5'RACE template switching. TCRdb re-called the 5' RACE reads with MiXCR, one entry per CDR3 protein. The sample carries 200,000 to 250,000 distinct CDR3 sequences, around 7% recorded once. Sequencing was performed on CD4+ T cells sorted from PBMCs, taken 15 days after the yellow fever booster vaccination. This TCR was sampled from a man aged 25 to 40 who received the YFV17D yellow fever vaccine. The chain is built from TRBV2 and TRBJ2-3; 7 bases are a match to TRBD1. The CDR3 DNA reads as TGTGCCAGCAGTGTGGTCGGACAGGGCACAGATACGCAGTATTTT. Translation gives CASSVVGQGTDTQYF.